This T cell receptor beta chain was captured by sequencing in a study of blood T cell repertoires in COVID-19. TCRdb keeps only in-frame clones here, not all; method: immunoSEQ multiplex PCR. The sample holds approximately 200,000 clones, 70% to 90% seen once. Germline CDR1 is SGHTA and CDR2 is FQGTGA. The CDR3 sequence is 13 residues long. Trimming left V 4 bases short and J 8 bases short, with 14 bases between. V and J are TRBV7-3 and TRBJ1-1; D gene uncertain. The sample was PBMCs or T cells enriched from blood (not recorded which). This TCR was recovered from a woman between 40 and 50 years old with acute COVID-19. CDR3 DNA: TGTGCCAGCAGCTCACCGGGGTCCCAAGAAGCTTTCTTT. Protein sequence: CASSSPGSQEAFF.